The rows below give T cell receptor beta chains drawn from one sample of a study of radiotherapy plus CTLA-4 blockade in lung cancer. Libraries were prepared by immunoSEQ multiplex PCR; TCRdb keeps only in-frame clonotypes and omits some of them. The table shows approximately 60,000 clones, with 70% to 80% occurring only once. Material: peripheral blood, obtained from a patient treated with radiotherapy plus ipilimumab. The receptors here all came from a human donor with non-small cell lung cancer who had a complete response to radiotherapy plus ipilimumab. The CDR3 runs from the conserved cysteine through the conserved F or W. D genes are given only for firm matches. Only some rows state a clone size, as once, few, many or a class for expanded clones.

abundance	d_gene	v_gene	j_gene	CDR3nt	CDR3aa
.	.	TRBV6-5	TRBJ1-1	TGTGCCAGCAGTTACTCGAAGGACACTGAAGCTTTCTTT	CASSYSKDTEAFF
once	.	TRBV20-1	TRBJ1-1	TGCAGTGCTGATAGGGACACTGAAGCTTTCTTT	CSADRDTEAFF
.	.	TRBV4-3	TRBJ1-1	TGCGCCAGCAGCCAAGAGATACGGGGTGGAACTGAAGCTTTCTTT	CASSQEIRGGTEAFF
.	.	TRBV10-3	TRBJ2-6	TGTGCCATCAGTGAGTCGACAGTTACTGGGGCCAACGTCCTGACTTTC	CAISESTVTGANVLTF
.	TRBD1	TRBV2	TRBJ1-2	TGTGCCAGCAGTGCAAGGACAGGCTATGGCTACACCTTC	CASSARTGYGYTF
.	.	TRBV5-6	TRBJ2-1	TGTGCCAGCAGCTTGGGATACGGGAGCTCCTACAATGAGCAGTTCTTC	CASSLGYGSSYNEQFF
once	.	TRBV10-1	TRBJ1-1	TGCGCCAGCGCGGCAGGGATGAACACTGAAGCTTTCTTT	CASAAGMNTEAFF
.	TRBD1	TRBV5-1	TRBJ2-5	TGCGCCAGCTCTTCCGGGACAGCCTATGATCCCCAGTACTTC	CASSSGTAYDPQYF
.	.	TRBV11-3	TRBJ1-1	TGTGCCAGCAGCCACGGCCTTCTAGGGCTTTTGAACACTGAAGCTTTCTTT	CASSHGLLGLLNTEAFF
few	TRBD1	TRBV4-3	TRBJ1-6	TGCGCCAGCAGCCAGACAGGGGTTTATAATTCACCCCTCCACTTT	CASSQTGVYNSPLHF
.	.	TRBV5-1	TRBJ2-2	TGCGCCAGCAGCTTGGGGCTAGCCAACACCGGGGAGCTGTTTTTT	CASSLGLANTGELFF
.	.	TRBV5-5	TRBJ1-4	TGTGCCAGCAGCCAAGGGCCTAATGAAAAACTGTTTTTT	CASSQGPNEKLFF
.	.	TRBV5-1	TRBJ2-1	TGCGCCAGCACCCTCTCTGGGGGGTACAATGAGCAGTTCTTC	CASTLSGGYNEQFF
.	.	TRBV6-4	TRBJ1-6	TGTGCCAGCAGTCGGGACCTTTCTTCACCCCTCCACTTT	CASSRDLSSPLHF
.	.	TRBV27	TRBJ2-7	TGTGCCAGCAGTTTTGATCTTGTGGGGTACGAGCAGTACTTC	CASSFDLVGYEQYF
.	.	TRBV28	TRBJ1-3	TGTGCCAGCAGGGACGGGGGCTCTGGAAACACCATATATTTT	CASRDGGSGNTIYF
few	.	TRBV5-8	TRBJ1-5	TGTGCCAGCATCCCGCGGGTAGGGCCCCAGCATTTT	CASIPRVGPQHF
.	.	TRBV25-1	TRBJ2-1	TGTGCCAGCAGTGAATCAGAGGCGGGATGGTACAATGAGCAGTTCTTC	CASSESEAGWYNEQFF
.	.	TRBV12-5	TRBJ1-2	TGTGCTAGTGGCCTCGGGAACTCAAACTATGGCTACACCTTC	CASGLGNSNYGYTF
once	TRBD2	TRBV27	TRBJ2-7	TGTGCCAGCAGTTCTCGGACAGCGGGGGTGTACGAGCAGTACTTC	CASSSRTAGVYEQYF
.	.	TRBV9	TRBJ2-5	TGTGCCAGCAGCCCGCAGACAGGTTTAAGCGTAGAGACCCAGTACTTC	CASSPQTGLSVETQYF
many	.	TRBV4-3	TRBJ2-4	TGCGCCAGCAGCCAAGATCTAAGAGTTACCAAAAACATTCAGTACTTC	CASSQDLRVTKNIQYF
.	.	TRBV6-1	TRBJ1-2	TGTGCCACCCTCAAAGGCGGGGGTGGCTACACCTTC	CATLKGGGGYTF